This T cell receptor beta chain appears in the sequencing data of a study of shared clonotypes between healthy human individuals. Cells designated naive CD8 were CD45RO-negative and were positively selected for CCR7, with terminally differentiated effector memory CD45RA+ cells excluded. The data were produced by immunoSEQ multiplex PCR, yet TCRdb's version contains in-frame clones alone and is incomplete. The table shows about 800,000 clones, with 90% to 97% occurring only once. The sequencing input was naive CD8+ T cells sorted from blood. This TCR was sampled from a young man in good health.

CDR3 protein: CASSVTEPLTWVEETQYF. The DNA for the CDR3 is TGCGCCAGCAGTGTAACTGAGCCACTCACTTGGGTTGAAGAGACCCAGTACTTC. The chain couples TRBV10-2 to TRBJ2-5; D is unresolved. The CDR3 length is 18 residues. CDR1 WSHSY and CDR2 SAAADI come from the germline V gene. V lost 4 bases and J 3 bases, leaving 24 bases between the germline ends.